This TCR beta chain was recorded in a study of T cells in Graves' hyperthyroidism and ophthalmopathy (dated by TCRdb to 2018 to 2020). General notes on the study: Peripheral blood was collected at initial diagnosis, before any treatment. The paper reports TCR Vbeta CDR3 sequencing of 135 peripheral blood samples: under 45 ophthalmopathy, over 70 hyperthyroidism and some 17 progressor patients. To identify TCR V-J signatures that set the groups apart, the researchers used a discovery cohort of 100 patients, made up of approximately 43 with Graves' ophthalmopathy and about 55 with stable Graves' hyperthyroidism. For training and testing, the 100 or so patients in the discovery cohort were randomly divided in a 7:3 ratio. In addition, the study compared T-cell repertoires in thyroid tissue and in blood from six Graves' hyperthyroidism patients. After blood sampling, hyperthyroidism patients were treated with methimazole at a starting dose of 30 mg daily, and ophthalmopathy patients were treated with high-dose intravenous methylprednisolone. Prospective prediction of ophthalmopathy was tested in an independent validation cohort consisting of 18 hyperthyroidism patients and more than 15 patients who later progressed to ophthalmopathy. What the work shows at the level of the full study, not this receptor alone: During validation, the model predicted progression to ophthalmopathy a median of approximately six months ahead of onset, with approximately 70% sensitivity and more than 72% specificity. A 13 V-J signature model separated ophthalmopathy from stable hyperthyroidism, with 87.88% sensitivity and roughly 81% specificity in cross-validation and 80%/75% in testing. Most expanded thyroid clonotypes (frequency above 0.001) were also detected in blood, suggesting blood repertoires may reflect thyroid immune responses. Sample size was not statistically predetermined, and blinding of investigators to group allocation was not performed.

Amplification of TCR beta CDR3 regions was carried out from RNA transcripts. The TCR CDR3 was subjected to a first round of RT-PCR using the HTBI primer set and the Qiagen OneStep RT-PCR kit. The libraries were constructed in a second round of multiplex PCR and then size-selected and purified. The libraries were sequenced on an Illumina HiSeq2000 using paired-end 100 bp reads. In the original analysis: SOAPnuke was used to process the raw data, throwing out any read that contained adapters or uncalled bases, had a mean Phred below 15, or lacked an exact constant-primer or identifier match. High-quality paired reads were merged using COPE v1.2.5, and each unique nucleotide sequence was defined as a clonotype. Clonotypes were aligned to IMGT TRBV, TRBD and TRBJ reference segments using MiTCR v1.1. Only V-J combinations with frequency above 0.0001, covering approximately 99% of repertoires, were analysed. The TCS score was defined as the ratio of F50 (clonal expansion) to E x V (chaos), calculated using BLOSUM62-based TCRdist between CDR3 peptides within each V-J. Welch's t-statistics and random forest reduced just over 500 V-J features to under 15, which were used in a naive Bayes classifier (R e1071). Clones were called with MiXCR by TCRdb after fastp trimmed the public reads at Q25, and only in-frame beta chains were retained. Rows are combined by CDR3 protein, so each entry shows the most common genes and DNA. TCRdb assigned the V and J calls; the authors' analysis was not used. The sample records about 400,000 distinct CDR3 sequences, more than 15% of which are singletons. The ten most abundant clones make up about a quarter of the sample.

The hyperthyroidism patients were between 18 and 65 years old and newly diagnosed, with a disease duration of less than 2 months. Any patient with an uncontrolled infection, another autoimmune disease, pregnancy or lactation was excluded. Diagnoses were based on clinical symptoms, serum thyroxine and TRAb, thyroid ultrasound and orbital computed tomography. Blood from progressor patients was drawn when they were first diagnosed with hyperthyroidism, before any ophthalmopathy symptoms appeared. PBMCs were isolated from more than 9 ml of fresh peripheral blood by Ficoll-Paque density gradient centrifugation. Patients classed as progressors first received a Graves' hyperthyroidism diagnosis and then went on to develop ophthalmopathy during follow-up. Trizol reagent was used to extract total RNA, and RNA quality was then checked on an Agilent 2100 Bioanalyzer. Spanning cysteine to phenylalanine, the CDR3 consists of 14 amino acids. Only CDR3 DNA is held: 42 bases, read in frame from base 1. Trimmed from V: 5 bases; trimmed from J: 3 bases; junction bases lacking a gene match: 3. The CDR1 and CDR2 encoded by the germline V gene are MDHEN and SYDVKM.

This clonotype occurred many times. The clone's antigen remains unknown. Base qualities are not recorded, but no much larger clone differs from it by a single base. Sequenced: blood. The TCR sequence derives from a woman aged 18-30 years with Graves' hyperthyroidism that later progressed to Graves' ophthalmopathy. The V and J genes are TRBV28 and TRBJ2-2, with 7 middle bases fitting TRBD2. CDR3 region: CASSGLADTGELFF. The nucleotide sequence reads TGTGCCAGCAGTGGGCTAGCGGACACCGGGGAGCTGTTTTTT. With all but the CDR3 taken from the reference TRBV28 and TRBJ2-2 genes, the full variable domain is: DVKVTQSSRYLVKRTGEKVFLECVQDMDHENMFWYRQDPGLGLRLIYFSYDVKMKEKGDIPEGYSVSREKKERFSLILESASTNQTSMYLCASSGLADTGELFFGEGSRLTVL.